This T cell receptor (beta chain) was documented in a study of blood T cell repertoires in COVID-19. TCRdb's copy holds only in-frame clones and misses some; the assay was immunoSEQ multiplex PCR. The sample holds under 300,000 clones; 84% are singletons and the top ten take around 2.5%. CDR3 length equals 17 residues. The germline V gene encodes CDR1 PRHDT and CDR2 FYEKMQ (reference sequence). The V and J ends lost 5 bases and 3 bases, in that order; junction bases with no gene match: 8. The receptor comes from a middle-aged man who had recovered from COVID-19. Input material: peripheral blood. The V gene is TRBV13, the J gene TRBJ2-1; 12 bases match TRBD2. The CDR3 DNA is TGTGCCAGCAGCGATCGGACTAGCGGGAATTTCTACAATGAGCAGTTCTTC. As protein: CASSDRTSGNFYNEQFF.